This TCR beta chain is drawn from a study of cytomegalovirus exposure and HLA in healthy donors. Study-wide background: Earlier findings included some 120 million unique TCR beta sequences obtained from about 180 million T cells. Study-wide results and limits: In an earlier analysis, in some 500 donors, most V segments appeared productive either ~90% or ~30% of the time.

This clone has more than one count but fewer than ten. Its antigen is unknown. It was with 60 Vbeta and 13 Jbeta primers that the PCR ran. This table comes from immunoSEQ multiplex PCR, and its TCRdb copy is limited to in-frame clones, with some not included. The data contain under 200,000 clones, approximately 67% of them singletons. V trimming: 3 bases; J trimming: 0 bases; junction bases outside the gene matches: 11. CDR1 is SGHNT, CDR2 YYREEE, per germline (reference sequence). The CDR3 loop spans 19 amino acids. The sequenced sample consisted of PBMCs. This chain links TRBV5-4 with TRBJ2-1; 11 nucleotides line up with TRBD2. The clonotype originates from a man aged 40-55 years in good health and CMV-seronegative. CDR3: CASSSLLAGASHSYNEQFF. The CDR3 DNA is TGTGCCAGCAGCTCGCTACTAGCGGGGGCCTCCCACTCCTACAATGAGCAGTTCTTC. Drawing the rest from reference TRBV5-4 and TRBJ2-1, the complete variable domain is ETGVTQSPTHLIKTRGQQVTLRCSSQSGHNTVSWYQQALGQGPQFIFQYYREEENGRGNFPPRFSGLQFPNYSSELNVNALELDDSALYLCASSSLLAGASHSYNEQFFGPGTRLTVL.